The text below deals with one T cell receptor (beta chain). Its antigen is unknown. Individual cDNA molecules received unique molecular identifiers during library preparation. TCRdb fed the 5' RACE reads into MiXCR, producing one record per CDR3 protein. The sample lists 55,000 to 70,000 distinct CDR3 sequences; roughly 5% were seen once. V was clipped by 6 bases and J by 13 bases, with 18 bases between them. The CDR3 spans 12 residues. The germline V gene has CDR1 SGHAT and CDR2 FQNNGV. This entry is derived from a study of early T cells in non-severe SARS-CoV-2 infection. Regarding the study as a whole: VDJdb-based matching was biased toward anti-spike CD8 responses and missed private and CD4 specificities.

Sample: whole blood. This receptor was identified in an adult who was a healthcare worker with PCR-confirmed SARS-CoV-2 infection or an uninfected control (not recorded which). This chain joins TRBV11-2 and TRBJ1-2; D perhaps matches TRBD1 (6 bases). CDR3 in DNA: TGTGCCAGCAGTCCAAATTACAGGGTTCTCACCTTC. Protein sequence: CASSPNYRVLTF. The full variable domain, completed using reference TRBV11-2 and TRBJ1-2, is EAGVAQSPRYKIIEKRQSVAFWCNPISGHATLYWYQQILGQGPKLLIQFQNNGVVDDSQLPKDRFSAERLKGVDSTLKIQPAKLEDSAVYLCASSPNYRVLTFGSGTRLTVV.